This T cell receptor beta chain was sequenced during a study of T cell clonotyping in hematopoietic cell transplantation. Study-wide results and limits: Recipient TCR diversity dropped after transplant; expanded clonotypes rose from day 30 to 180. No sorting was done, leaving CD4 and CD8 contributions mixed. Higher Inverse Simpson Index values in graft donor and pretransplant recipient predicted broader posttransplant TCR diversity.

This CDR3 region has 15 residues. V trimming: 2 bases; J trimming: 3 bases; junction bases outside the gene matches: 3. Germline lookup yields CDR1 MNHEY and CDR2 SVGAGI. Measured with immunoSEQ multiplex PCR; TCRdb has only the in-frame clones, and not every one. This sample has 37,000 or so clones, with roughly 88% found just once. The sample holds one count of this clone. The antigen is not known. J is TRBJ1-1 and V is TRBV6-5; 10 bases map to TRBD1. The receptor comes from a woman aged 40 to 50 in good health. Some clones in this sample may be carry-over from other donors' samples. The material sequenced was peripheral blood mononuclear cells. The CDR3 protein is CASSYMTGGDTEAFF. The CDR3 bases are TGTGCCAGCAGTTACATGACAGGGGGCGACACTGAAGCTTTCTTT.